This TCR beta chain was sequenced for a study of T cell changes during pregnancy in multiple sclerosis. The protocol was immunoSEQ multiplex PCR, while the TCRdb copy is restricted to in-frame clones and leaves out a portion. The profile shows tens of thousands of clones, roughly 90% of them singletons. V gave up 3 bases and J gave up 10 bases; unmatched junction bases: 13. The CDR3 is 15 residues long. Germline assignment: CDR1 SGDLS and CDR2 YYNGEE. The specimen was peripheral blood, collected in the second trimester of pregnancy. This TCR was sampled from a female donor in good health, enrolled as a control in a pregnancy study. The V call is TRBV9, the J call TRBJ1-2, with 9 bases aligning to TRBD1. In DNA, the CDR3 is TGTGCCAGCAGCGCAAAAACAGGGGGCGGTTTAACCTACACCTTC. Its protein product is CASSAKTGGGLTYTF.